This T cell receptor beta chain was obtained from a study of shared clonotypes between healthy human individuals. Study-wide results and limits: Lower generation probabilities were found for non-shared clonotypes than for those shared by all four donors.

V dropped 4 bases and J dropped 2; count of bases not matched to a gene: 12. The CDR3 contains 17 residues. The germline gives CDR1 LNHDA, CDR2 SQIVND (reference sequence). Comments on this clone: The antigen remains unidentified.

Samples underwent the assay at deep level. DNA at 150 to 200 ng, around 30,000 T cell genomes, went into sorted-subset replicate PCRs. Profiled with immunoSEQ multiplex PCR; TCRdb holds only in-frame clones, not every one. Found here are some 680,000 clones, roughly 73% of them singletons; the top ten hold roughly 1.9%. Sequences were obtained from memory CD4+ T cells sorted from blood. The subset: CD45RA-negative fraction. The receptor was isolated from a woman aged 25-40 years in good health. The chain is built from TRBV19 and TRBJ1-2; 8 nucleotides agree with TRBD1. The CDR3 DNA sequence: TGTGCCAGTAGTAGGCAGGGGGCATCAGGATTGAACTATGGCTACACCTTC. Translation gives CASSRQGASGLNYGYTF.